A selection of T cell receptor beta chains follows, all from one sample in a study of patients and donors after allogeneic stem cell transplantation. From the RT-PCR reads, TCRdb called clonotypes with MiXCR, one entry per CDR3 protein. This table holds roughly 960,000 distinct CDR3 sequences, approximately 19% found once. Sample: blood, either unsorted or a sorted T cell fraction (not recorded which). These receptors were collected from a human donor who was either an allogeneic HSCT recipient or a stem cell or donor lymphocyte infusion donor (not recorded which). It is not recorded whose cells these are; they may come from a transplant donor. The CDR3 runs from the conserved cysteine through the conserved F or W. The D gene is left open where the match is weak. Not all rows give a size; the values are once, few, many and, for expanded clones, a class.

J gene	clone size	V gene	D gene	CDR3 DNA	CDR3 protein
TRBJ2-1	.	TRBV20-1	.	TGCAGTGCTAGAAACAGGGTCAGTGAGCAGTTCTTC	CSARNRVSEQFF
TRBJ1-5	.	TRBV24-1	.	TGTGCCACCAGGAGACGCTACCAGCCCCAGCATTTT	CATRRRYQPQHF
TRBJ1-3	.	TRBV6-2/TRBV6-3	.	TGTGCCAGCAGCTTTGGACTTCGCTCTGGAAACACCATATATTTT	CASSFGLRSGNTIYF
TRBJ2-7	few	TRBV20-1	.	TGCAGTGCCACCGGACCCATATCCTACGAGCAGTACTTC	CSATGPISYEQYF
TRBJ1-4	.	TRBV5-1	.	TGCGCCAGCAGCTCCCATGGGGGCCTTCGGAGCGGTGAAAAACTGTTTTTT	CASSSHGGLRSGEKLFF
TRBJ2-7	.	TRBV9	.	TGTGCCAGCAGCGTAGAGGGGACACTCTACGAGCAGTACTTC	CASSVEGTLYEQYF
TRBJ2-3	few	TRBV20-1	.	TGCAGTGCTCGTCCCCCGAGGGGCAGCGGCACCTCCACAGATACGCAGTATTTT	CSARPPRGSGTSTDTQYF
TRBJ2-1	few	TRBV6-2/TRBV6-3	TRBD1	TGTGCCAGCAGTCGCGGGACAGGGGGGTCTCATGAGCAGTTCTTC	CASSRGTGGSHEQFF
TRBJ2-5	.	TRBV7-3	.	TGTGCCAGCAGCTTAAATCAGGCTAGTAAAGAGACCCAGTACTTC	CASSLNQASKETQYF
TRBJ2-7	many	TRBV4-1	.	TGCGCCAGCAGCCAAGTGGGGACCTACGAGCAGTACTTC	CASSQVGTYEQYF
TRBJ2-1	few	TRBV20-1	.	TGCAGTGCTCCCCGGGCAGGGCGGGATTACAATGAGCAGTTCTTC	CSAPRAGRDYNEQFF
TRBJ1-5	.	TRBV19	TRBD1	TGTGCCAGTAGCCTCAGGCTAGGGGACAGGAGGAATCAGCCCCAGCATTTT	CASSLRLGDRRNQPQHF
TRBJ1-1	.	TRBV10-3	.	TGTGCCATCAGTTACGCAGGGGAAGTGGCAGCTTTCTTT	CAISYAGEVAAFF
TRBJ2-1	.	TRBV4-1	TRBD2	TGCGCCAGCAGCTACCGGGACTACCGGGGGGATGAGCAGTTCTTC	CASSYRDYRGDEQFF
TRBJ1-4	few	TRBV12-3/TRBV12-4	TRBD1	TGTGCCAGCAGTTGGACAGGGGGAAATGAAAAACTGTTTTTT	CASSWTGGNEKLFF
TRBJ1-2	few	TRBV12-3/TRBV12-4	.	TGTGCCAGCAGTTTAAGCCAGGGGTACATCTATGGCTACACCTTC	CASSLSQGYIYGYTF
TRBJ1-5	.	TRBV27	.	TGTGCCAGCAGAGGGGCGGGCGATCAGCCCCAGCATTTT	CASRGAGDQPQHF
TRBJ2-3	few	TRBV9	.	TGTGCCAGCAGCGAGGGGGTTTCCGCACTCACAGATACGCAGTATTTT	CASSEGVSALTDTQYF
TRBJ2-7	.	TRBV14	.	TGTGCCAGCAGCCAAGACGGCCGGGGCTACGAGCAGTACTTC	CASSQDGRGYEQYF
TRBJ2-2	few	TRBV7-7	.	TGTGCTAGCAGTTTTACATGGACTACGAACACCGGGGAGCTGTTTTTT	CASSFTWTTNTGELFF
TRBJ2-3	.	TRBV6-1	TRBD2	TGTGCCAGCTCCCTGTTTAGCGGGGGGGCCGTGGATACGCAGTATTTT	CASSLFSGGAVDTQYF
TRBJ2-5	few	TRBV7-2	.	TGTGCCAGCAGCTTTTTCGGGCCCGAGACCCAGTACTTC	CASSFFGPETQYF
TRBJ2-4	.	TRBV6-2/TRBV6-3	TRBD1	TGTGCCAGCAGGGGGACAGGGGTTAAAAACATTCAGTACTTC	CASRGTGVKNIQYF
TRBJ2-3	.	TRBV12-3/TRBV12-4	.	TGTGCCAGCAGTTCATTGGCTATCCCCCATAACACAGATACGCAGTATTTT	CASSSLAIPHNTDTQYF
TRBJ2-3	many	TRBV12-3/TRBV12-4	.	TGTGCCAGCAGTCCCTCAGGGGAAGATACGCAGTATTTT	CASSPSGEDTQYF
TRBJ1-4	.	TRBV4-3	.	TGCGCCAGCAGCCAAGAATGGGGGGGTCCTAATGAAAAACTGTTTTTT	CASSQEWGGPNEKLFF
TRBJ1-6	few	TRBV20-1	.	TGCAGTGTTTCTTCCAGGGAGAATTCACCCCTCCACTTT	CSVSSRENSPLHF
TRBJ2-1	many	TRBV20-1	.	TGCAGTGCTAGCCGAAACAATGAGCAGTTCTTC	CSASRNNEQFF
TRBJ2-3	few	TRBV4-3	.	TGCGCCAGCAGCCAAGAGGTGCGGAACACAGATACGCAGTATTTT	CASSQEVRNTDTQYF
TRBJ1-2	few	TRBV4-3	.	TGCGCCAGCAGCCAAGAGGGAAGGGGGAGTCAGGGCTACACCTTC	CASSQEGRGSQGYTF
TRBJ2-1	.	TRBV19	TRBD2	TGTGCCAGTAGTCCCCTCCTAGCGGGCGTCTACAATGAGCAGTTCTTC	CASSPLLAGVYNEQFF
TRBJ1-3	.	TRBV5-5	.	TGTGCCAGCAACCCACATGAAGGACTAACTGGAAACACCATATATTTT	CASNPHEGLTGNTIYF
TRBJ2-7	.	TRBV5-6	.	TGTGCCAGCAGCTTTGGACAGAACTCCTACGAGCAGTACTTC	CASSFGQNSYEQYF
TRBJ1-1	few	TRBV30	.	TGTGCCTGCGGGGCCCACAGTCTCCTTGTTGAAGCTTTCTTT	CACGAHSLLVEAFF
TRBJ2-3	.	TRBV24-1	.	TGTGCCACCAGTGCCAGCGGTGACAGGGATACGCAGTATTTT	CATSASGDRDTQYF
TRBJ2-5	.	TRBV20-1	.	TGCAGTGCTAGGAACCCGGGGAGGAGTGGAGAGACCCAGTACTTC	CSARNPGRSGETQYF
TRBJ2-6	.	TRBV20-1	TRBD2	TGCAGTGCTAGAGTAGGGCCTTCTAGCGGGGGCCTCTCTGGGGCCAACGTCCTGACTTTC	CSARVGPSSGGLSGANVLTF
TRBJ1-1	few	TRBV5-1	.	TGCGCCAGCAGCTTTTCCCCAGGGGCCAACACTGAAGCTTTCTTT	CASSFSPGANTEAFF
TRBJ2-5	few	TRBV9	.	TGTGCCAGCAGCGCCTGGGGCAGATTCACAGAGACCCAGTACTTC	CASSAWGRFTETQYF
TRBJ2-7	few	TRBV20-1	TRBD2	TGCAGTGCACCGAGAAGCGGGAGGGTAAGGTACGAGCAGTACTTC	CSAPRSGRVRYEQYF
TRBJ2-2	few	TRBV28	.	TGTGCCAGCAGTACCCCCCAGCCCGGGGTCGGGGAGCTGTTTTTT	CASSTPQPGVGELFF
TRBJ2-6	few	TRBV6-5	TRBD1	TGTGCCAGCAGTTACTTATGGACAGGGGCTCCCTCTGGGGCCAACGTCCTGACTTTC	CASSYLWTGAPSGANVLTF
TRBJ1-2	few	TRBV19	.	TGTGCCAGTAGTATAATCCCATTAGGGGCTGGCTACACCTTC	CASSIIPLGAGYTF
TRBJ2-1	.	TRBV9	.	TGTGCCAGCAGCCCCCTTCGTGAGCAGTTCTTC	CASSPLREQFF
TRBJ1-5	few	TRBV19	.	TGTGCCAGTAGTATCGAACGGTCAGCTCAGCCCCAGCATTTT	CASSIERSAQPQHF
TRBJ2-1	.	TRBV30	TRBD2	TGTGCCTGGAGACTTGGACTAGCGGACTCCTACAATGAGCAGTTCTTC	CAWRLGLADSYNEQFF
TRBJ1-6	.	TRBV7-2	.	TGTGCCAGCAGCCCAATACGGTCCAGGGGTTCACCCCTCCACTTT	CASSPIRSRGSPLHF
TRBJ1-2	.	TRBV30	TRBD1	TGTGCCTGGAGTAGGGACAGGGTGGCCCATGGCTACACCTTC	CAWSRDRVAHGYTF
TRBJ2-5	.	TRBV9	.	TGTGCCAGCAGCGTAGATGGGAGTAGAGAGACCCAGTACTTC	CASSVDGSRETQYF
TRBJ2-5	.	TRBV4-2	.	TGTGCCAGCAGCCAAGACGGTCAAACCGAAGAGACCCAGTACTTC	CASSQDGQTEETQYF
TRBJ1-4	few	TRBV20-1	.	TGCAGTGCTAGCCCCCTCTCTTGGGGAAAACTGTTTTTT	CSASPLSWGKLFF
TRBJ1-6	.	TRBV7-9	TRBD1	TGTGCCAGCAGCTCCCATCTTACCGGGACAGGGCGATCACCCCTCCACTTT	CASSSHLTGTGRSPLHF
TRBJ1-2	.	TRBV4-1	.	TGCGCCAGCAGCCCGCCCCTGGATGGCTACACCTTC	CASSPPLDGYTF
TRBJ2-5	.	TRBV14	.	TGTGCCAGCAGCCAAGATTGGCCGGCTAAAGAGACCCAGTACTTC	CASSQDWPAKETQYF
TRBJ2-7	.	TRBV2	.	TGTGCCAGCAGTGGGGAGACTAGTACCCACGAGCAGTACTTC	CASSGETSTHEQYF
TRBJ2-5	.	TRBV7-2	.	TGTGCCAGCAGCTTAGGAGGTCTGAGGGGGAAAGAGACCCAGTACTTC	CASSLGGLRGKETQYF
TRBJ2-3	.	TRBV5-6	.	TGTGCCAGCAGTTTCACCTTAGGGGGCACAGATACGCAGTATTTT	CASSFTLGGTDTQYF
TRBJ2-7	.	TRBV7-8	.	TGTGCCAGCAGCTTAAGAAACGAAATATCCTACGAGCAGTACTTC	CASSLRNEISYEQYF
TRBJ2-2	many	TRBV4-3	.	TGCGCCAGCACCCCGACGGAGAACACCGGGGAGCTGTTTTTT	CASTPTENTGELFF